This TCR beta chain was captured by sequencing in a study of PD-1 blockade in classical Hodgkin lymphoma. Study findings and constraints: The origin of the repertoire differences remains undefined, with disease activity or prior therapy as possible causes. In newly diagnosed patients, baseline TCR diversity was reportedly below that of healthy donors.

V lost 2 bases and J lost 12; bases outside the gene matches: 6. In germline, CDR1 is SGHAT, CDR2 FQDESV (reference sequence). This CDR3 comprises 13 residues. Sample time point: newly diagnosed, previously untreated cHL patient sample. Purification of CD4+ T cells from thawed PBMCs was performed via magnetic negative selection. Researchers used newly diagnosed, untreated classical Hodgkin lymphoma PBMCs for comparison. The assay was immunoSEQ multiplex PCR, and TCRdb's table has in-frame clones only and misses some. The sample includes 20,000 to 25,000 clones, 90% to 95% seen only once; the top ten take around 0.41%. Note on this clone: Its antigen is unidentified.

The TCR comes from a human donor with classical Hodgkin lymphoma. The chain employs TRBV11-1 and TRBJ2-4, with TRBD1 matching 8 bases. Material: CD4+ T cells from blood. CDR3 amino acids: CASSLSPGGYQYF. The DNA for the CDR3 is TGTGCCAGCAGCTTAAGTCCAGGGGGCTATCAGTACTTC.